This T cell receptor beta chain was identified during a study of OX40 agonist ivuxolimab in advanced cancers. V lost 4 bases and J lost 5; bases outside the gene matches: 6. This CDR3 contains 14 residues. CDR1 and CDR2 from the germline V gene are MDHEN and SYDVKM. Profiling relied on immunoSEQ multiplex PCR, and the TCRdb table lists in-frame clones only, not all of them. The sample has around 35,000 clones, under 90% seen once. Specimen: CD4+ or CD8+ T cells sorted from blood, collected in a trial of the OX40 agonist ivuxolimab. The sequence derives from an adult with an advanced solid tumor such as melanoma, head and neck, liver or kidney cancer. V is TRBV28 and J is TRBJ2-5; the match to TRBD1 covers 8 bases. This chain's CDR3 is CASSSGGFGETQYF. The CDR3 nucleotides read TGTGCCAGCAGTTCAGGGGGCTTCGGGGAGACCCAGTACTTC.